This T cell receptor beta chain was obtained from a study of T-cell reconstitution after alpha-beta-depleted transplantation in children. The study's findings and limits: Where some patients showed high TCRbeta diversity at day 60, it came from recipient T cells and thymic progenitors that had survived. Several hundred expanded graft clones reportedly gave rise to the alpha-beta T cells present about two months after transplant. Newly produced T cells mostly accounted for T-cell counts and diversity one year post-transplant.

CDR3 length: 15 residues. Germline V gene lookup returns CDR1 SGHTA and CDR2 FQGNSA. V lost 5 bases and J 1 base, leaving 14 bases between the germline ends. Researchers prepared the TCRbeta library using unique molecular identifiers, the study reports. A single record per CDR3 protein comes from TCRdb applying MiXCR to the PCR reads. The sample holds around 490,000 distinct CDR3 sequences, more than 9.5% seen once. This clonotype was observed a handful of times. Its antigen is currently unknown. This rearrangement joins TRBV7-2 to TRBJ1-1, with a weak D call TRBD1 (6 bases). The specimen comprised PBMCs, mostly from graft donor cells, sampled 180 days after TCRalphabeta/CD19-depleted stem cell transplant. The sequence was collected from a female patient between 2 and 15 years old who had a stem cell transplant for aplastic anemia, so the T cells may come from the graft donor. Here the CDR3 reads CASSISGTRNTEAFF. In DNA form, the CDR3 reads TGTGCCAGCAGCATATCCGGGACACGGAACACTGAAGCTTTCTTT.